This record covers a single T cell receptor beta chain. Its antigen target is currently unknown. At one of its ends the junction is not consistent with the germline gene, which may arise from a read error. The germline V gene encodes CDR1 MNHEY and CDR2 SVGAGI. Spanning cysteine to phenylalanine, the CDR3 consists of 13 amino acids. Left in the record is the CDR3 DNA by itself, 39 bases read in frame from the first base. The sample belongs to a study of beta chain features in type 1 diabetes (dated by TCRdb to the late 2010s). Context from the whole study: No differences in mean age, gender distribution, total cell number or subset yield were found between patients and healthy donors. Regulatory and stem cell-like memory subsets were isolated from only 8 patients and roughly 8 healthy donors, whereas naive and central memory subsets came from all 28 donors. In the study, TCRB repertoires of sorted circulating CD4+ T cell subsets from recently diagnosed type 1 diabetes patients were compared with those of matched healthy donors. A total of 90 million to 140 million sorted cells were examined across all samples, and RNA yield correlated strongly with the number of cells per subset.

Each donor gave one peripheral blood draw, roughly 120 mL on average, collected into heparinised tubes. A BD FACSAria II was used to sort naive, central memory, regulatory and stem cell-like memory CD4+ T cells with a panel that included CD45RO, CCR7, CD25, CD127, CD95 and CD27. Every sorted population had a purity above 95%. PBMCs were isolated right away by Lymphoprep density gradient centrifugation and were stained directly, without culture. So that batch effects would be minimized, each experiment stained and sorted samples in pairs, pairing one healthy donor with one patient. The full study reports these points: PCR may preferentially amplify shorter templates, but because patient and control samples were amplified and corrected together, any resulting skew would affect both groups equally. Patients with type 1 diabetes made fewer insertions and deleted more nucleotides at VDJ recombination sites, implying thymic rearrangement abnormalities. HLA sub-analyses involved small numbers of individuals, so any influence of HLA type on TCRB rearrangement remained unresolved. A moderate but significant shortening of TCRB CDR3 length was observed in type 1 diabetes patients in all four CD4+ subsets. Because cDNA was sequenced instead of genomic DNA, highly expressing activated cells could be over-represented, though the groups showed no difference in activation or CD3 levels. Naive, central memory and regulatory TCRB repertoires appeared to be more similar among patients than among healthy donors.

The High Capacity cDNA Reverse Transcription Kit was used to reverse transcribe all of the isolated RNA, meaning that expressed TCRB transcripts were what got sequenced. Deep immunoSEQ sequencing was performed on naive, central memory and regulatory T cell samples, with an average of approximately 3.9 million total reads per sample. Sorted cells were lysed in RLT buffer, and RNA was extracted using DNase-treated RNeasy Micro or Mini kits according to cell number. Each cell subset was processed on its own to prevent cross-contamination, while patient and healthy donor samples were processed together. TCRB sequences were amplified from cDNA with the immunoSEQ multiplex PCR, producing 87-bp fragments spanning the CDR3 region. Amplicons were sequenced on the Illumina HiSeq platform. Concerning the study's data processing: Synthetic template baselines were used to correct PCR bias computationally, reads within Hamming distance 2 were collapsed together, and singletons that could not be merged were discarded. Reads were aligned against IMGT to assign V, D and J genes, CDR3 length and insertions or deletions at six rearrangement sites. Within each subset, clonotype counts were normalized to the number of sorted cells before true diversity and Gini coefficients were calculated with the tcR R package. The overlap coefficient, calculated on TCRB nucleotide sequences, was used to quantify repertoire sharing. As a proxy for the pre-selection repertoire, out-of-frame TCRB sequences from naive cells were analyzed. In TCRdb, the immuneACCESS table is reduced to in-frame sequences with V and J assigned. These tables do not hold every clone; where another copy was compared, an unresolved V gene accounts for under half, and the others remain unexplained. That table is the source of V, J and clone size, and D and trimming were worked out from the DNA. Counted in this sample were about 900,000 clones; roughly a sixth of them appeared once. Jointly, the top ten make up 0.02% to 0.03% of the sample.

This TCR was recovered from a woman aged 18 to 35 in good health. Sequenced: naive CD4+ T cells from blood. The cell subset or site label, read with the paper, signifies: true naive CD4+ T cells. The chain joins TRBV6-5 to TRBJ1-3, with TRBD1 tentatively as D gene (6 bases match). The DNA sequence reads TGTGCCAGCAGAAGGACAGTAGACCTCACGTGGGATTTT. Translated, it gives CASRRTVDLTWDF.